A single sample gave rise to the 24 T cell receptor beta chains below, sequenced in a study of cytomegalovirus exposure and HLA in healthy donors. Primers: 60 Vbeta forward and 13 Jbeta reverse. The assay was immunoSEQ multiplex PCR, and TCRdb's table has in-frame clones only and misses some. This table has 100,000 or so clones, around three quarters appearing once. The sequenced material came from PBMCs. The receptors stem from a human donor in good health.

This sequence joins TRBV9 and TRBJ2-1; 14 bases are a match to TRBD2. Germline CDR1 is SGDLS and CDR2 is YYNGEE. This CDR3 contains 16 residues. V lost 3 bases and J lost 9; bases outside the gene matches: 8. The CDR3 spells CASSAGTSGSRGEQFF. CDR3 in DNA: TGTGCCAGCAGCGCCGGGACTAGCGGGAGTCGGGGTGAGCAGTTCTTC.

CDR3 residues: CSVADSLYSYEQYF. CDR3 DNA: TGCAGCGTTGCGGACAGCTTATACTCCTACGAGCAGTACTTC. This chain joins TRBV29-1 and TRBJ2-7; D might be TRBD1 (6 bases). CDR1 and CDR2 (germline): SQVTM, ANQGSEA. The CDR3 consists of 14 residues. Deletions cut 4 bases from V and 0 bases from J, with 13 bases between.

This clone was recorded a few times. This sequence joins TRBV5-8 and TRBJ1-5; 9 bases are a match to TRBD1. V shed 5 bases, J shed 4 bases, and the junction held 10 bases outside the gene matches. The CDR3 runs to 16 residues. From germline, CDR1 is SGHTS and CDR2 YDEGEE. As DNA, the CDR3 is TGTGCCAGCAGGGGATTGAAGGACAGGGGAAATCAGCCCCAGCATTTT. Its translation: CASRGLKDRGNQPQHF.

The J gene is TRBJ2-5, the V gene TRBV30; D is possibly TRBD2 (6 bases). Germline lookup yields CDR1 GTSNPN and CDR2 SVGIG (reference sequence). The CDR3 has 13 residues. With 0 bases removed from V and 2 bases from J, the gap between germline ends came to 7 bases. The chain's CDR3 is CAWSVGLQETQYF. DNA of the CDR3: TGTGCCTGGAGTGTGGGACTGCAAGAGACCCAGTACTTC. Filled out from reference TRBV30 and TRBJ2-5, the complete variable domain reads SQTIHQWPATLVQPVGSPLSLECTVEGTSNPNLYWYRQAAGRGLQLLFYSVGIGQISSEVPQNLSASRPQDRQFILSSKKLLLSDSGFYLCAWSVGLQETQYFGPGTRLLVL.

Turning to this clone: No conserved phenylalanine or tryptophan is present at the end of the CDR3, so a read error is the likely explanation. The limits of the CDR3 on the DNA are not certain, so only TCRdb's listed CDR3 is given. The chain uses TRBV6-4 and TRBJ2-7; the listed D gene, TRBD2, was not tested against the DNA. Both ends counted, the CDR3 spans 13 residues. Germline assignment: CDR1 MRHNA and CDR2 SNTAGT. CDR3 amino acids: CASSDSPDGTPPR.

This sequence joins TRBV29-1 and TRBJ2-1, with 13 bases fitting TRBD2. Trimming removed 7 bases from V and 8 bases from J; junction bases left unmatched: 5. CDR1 SQVTM and CDR2 ANQGSEA come from the germline V gene. The CDR3 totals 13 residues. CDR3 DNA sequence: TGCAGCGCCCGGACTAGCGGGAGCTATGAGCAGTTCTTC. Its protein is CSARTSGSYEQFF.

This chain links TRBV27 with TRBJ1-6; D possibly corresponds to TRBD1 (6 bases). CDR3 size: 16 residues. The germline V and J ends were trimmed by 5 bases and 6 bases, with 17 bases remaining between them. CDR1 is MNHEY and CDR2 is SMNVEV in the germline V gene (reference sequence). CDR3 in amino acids: CASSASGTSVNSPLHF. In DNA form, the CDR3 reads TGTGCCAGCAGTGCCTCCGGGACATCAGTTAATTCACCCCTCCACTTT.

The sample holds one count of this clone. The CDR3 sequence is CASSYSSGSGNTIYF. The CDR3 DNA follows: TGTGCCAGCAGTTACTCTTCGGGTTCTGGAAACACCATATATTTT. J is TRBJ1-3 and V is TRBV6-6; no definite D call. The germline V and J ends were trimmed by 0 bases and 1 base, with 7 bases remaining between them. The CDR3 has 15 amino acids. The germline V gene has CDR1 MNHNY and CDR2 SVGAGI (reference sequence).

The chain carries TRBV28 and TRBJ1-1, with D perhaps matching TRBD1 (6 bases). Trimming stripped 8 bases from V and 9 bases from J, with 13 bases between. The CDR3 has 11 amino acids. Germline values: CDR1 MDHEN, CDR2 SYDVKM. This CDR3 is CASRDTNKAFF. The CDR3 DNA is TGTGCCAGCCGGGACACCAACAAAGCTTTCTTT.

This chain links TRBV5-1 with TRBJ1-1, with a possible D match to TRBD1 (5 bases). Germline-derived CDR1 and CDR2 are SGHRS and YFSETQ. V lost 4 bases and J lost 0, with 7 bases in between. The CDR3 has 13 amino acids. The CDR3, as DNA: TGCGCCAGCAGCCGACAGATGAACACTGAAGCTTTCTTT. Translation gives CASSRQMNTEAFF.

V gene TRBV6-1 combines with J gene TRBJ2-1; 8 bases line up with TRBD1. The CDR3 consists of 15 residues. Germline CDR1 is MNHNS and CDR2 is SASEGT. V lost 4 bases, J lost 2 bases, and 4 bases stayed unmatched. The CDR3 reads CASSGDRGTYNEQFF. The DNA for the CDR3 is TGTGCCAGCAGTGGTGACAGGGGCACCTACAATGAGCAGTTCTTC.

This chain joins TRBV6-6 and TRBJ1-1; TRBD1 is a possible D gene (5 bases). CDR1 and CDR2 (germline): MNHNY, SVGAGI (reference sequence). The CDR3 extends over 16 amino acids. The V and J ends lost 2 bases and 4 bases respectively, with 17 bases between them. CDR3 amino acids: CASSYRGVRSSTEAFF. CDR3 bases: TGTGCCAGCAGTTACCGGGGGGTGAGATCTAGCACTGAAGCTTTCTTT.

The chain combines TRBV7-2 with TRBJ2-7; 9 nucleotides match TRBD2. With 5 bases clipped from V and 0 bases from J, the junction kept 5 bases outside the gene matches. CDR3 length: 15 residues. CDR1 is SGHTA, CDR2 FQGNSA, per germline. The CDR3 reads CASSKLAGVSYEQYF. CDR3 DNA sequence: TGTGCCAGCAGCAAACTAGCGGGCGTCTCCTACGAGCAGTACTTC.

The sample holds one count of this clone. The rearrangement uses TRBV5-1 and TRBJ1-4; the D is unclear. Looked up from germline, CDR1 is SGHRS and CDR2 is YFSETQ. This CDR3 region has 14 residues. Trimming cost V 3 bases and J 0 bases, with 6 bases left between them. CDR3 sequence (DNA): TGCGCCAGCAGCTATTCTGCAACTAATGAAAAACTGTTTTTT. Translated, it gives CASSYSATNEKLFF.

The gene calls are TRBV29-1 and TRBJ2-3; tentatively, D is TRBD2 (6 bases). V lost 8 bases, J lost 0 bases, and 15 bases lay in between. Germline-derived CDR1 and CDR2 are SQVTM and ANQGSEA. The length of the CDR3 is 14 residues. CDR3 residues: CSSRGGTSTDTQYF. Here the CDR3 DNA reads TGCAGCTCAAGGGGAGGTACTAGCACAGATACGCAGTATTTT.

The genes are TRBV5-1 and TRBJ2-7; tentative D call: TRBD2 (5 bases). There are 13 residues in the CDR3. CDR1 and CDR2 from the germline V gene are SGHRS and YFSETQ. V lost 4 bases and J lost 3, with 11 bases in between. CDR3 amino acids: CASSPGRDYEQYF. The DNA for the CDR3 is TGCGCCAGCAGCCCGGGAAGGGACTACGAGCAGTACTTC.

This clone was seen more than once but under ten times. The rearrangement uses TRBV25-1 and TRBJ1-5; a weak D match, TRBD1 (5 bases). This CDR3 region has 14 residues. The germline V and J ends were trimmed by 5 bases and 1 base, with 9 bases remaining between them. In germline, CDR1 is MGHDK, CDR2 SYGVNS. In nucleotides, the CDR3 is TGTGCCAGCAGTCCCAGGGTAAGCAATCAGCCCCAGCATTTT. Its translation is CASSPRVSNQPQHF.

V gene TRBV5-6 combines with J gene TRBJ2-1, with 9 bases aligning to TRBD2. In germline, CDR1 is SGHDT, CDR2 YYEEEE. V was pared by 2 bases and J by 5 bases, with 5 bases of the junction left unmatched. The CDR3 has 15 residues. The CDR3 DNA reads as TGTGCCAGCAGCTTACCGGGACTAGCAAACAATGAGCAGTTCTTC. Amino acids: CASSLPGLANNEQFF.

The V gene is TRBV5-4, the J gene TRBJ1-1, with TRBD1 identical over 9 bases. There are 16 residues in the CDR3. J lost 4 bases, V lost 0 bases, and 7 bases had no gene match. CDR1 is SGHNT and CDR2 is YYREEE in the germline V gene (reference sequence). The chain's CDR3 is CASSLETGGRGTEAFF. In DNA, the CDR3 is TGTGCCAGCAGCTTGGAGACAGGGGGTAGGGGCACTGAAGCTTTCTTT.

This clone was seen more than once but under ten times. The rearrangement links TRBV9 to TRBJ1-5; a possible D gene is TRBD1 (5 bases). Germline V gene lookup returns CDR1 SGDLS and CDR2 YYNGEE. This CDR3 has 14 amino acids. Trimming shortened V by 2 bases and J by 1 base, and 7 bases separated the two germline ends. The CDR3 DNA reads as TGTGCCAGCAGCGTTGACAGCAGCAATCAGCCCCAGCATTTT. This codes for CASSVDSSNQPQHF.

As to this clone: The same CDR3 arises from other DNA sequences in this sample as well. The J gene is TRBJ2-2, the V gene TRBV7-2, with 7 bases aligning to TRBD1. V lost 0 bases to trimming and J lost 6 bases; unmatched junction nucleotides: 1. The CDR3 is 14 residues long. Germline CDR1 reads SGHTA; CDR2 reads FQGNSA. CDR3 amino acids: CASSLAGGPGELFF. The CDR3 DNA reads TGTGCCAGCAGCTTAGCAGGGGGCCCCGGGGAGCTGTTTTTT.

The chain combines TRBV30 with TRBJ2-7; D unresolved. This CDR3 region has 10 residues. CDR1 is GTSNPN, CDR2 SVGIG, per germline (reference sequence). Trimming removed 6 bases from V and 9 bases from J, with 12 bases in between. The CDR3 bases are TGTGCCTGTGACGCGGTCGGGCAGTACTTC. It codes for CACDAVGQYF.

V is TRBV7-9 and J is TRBJ2-3; TRBD2 matches 8 bases. Germline CDR1 is SEHNR and CDR2 is FQNEAQ (reference sequence). V lost 5 bases, J lost 5 bases, and 15 bases stayed unmatched. The CDR3 loop spans 17 amino acids. Written as DNA, the CDR3 is TGTGCCAGCAGCCCCGGGCGGGGGGCATTTATGGGAGATACGCAGTATTTT. Its protein product is CASSPGRGAFMGDTQYF.

The chain employs TRBV5-1 and TRBJ2-1; 8 bases are a match to TRBD2. The CDR3 covers 15 residues. CDR1 and CDR2 (germline): SGHRS, YFSETQ. With 2 bases clipped from V and 4 bases from J, the junction kept 5 bases outside the gene matches. The CDR3 DNA follows: TGCGCCAGCAGCTTACATGGGACTAGATACAATGAGCAGTTCTTC. Its protein product is CASSLHGTRYNEQFF.